This T cell receptor beta chain was captured in a study of CD8+CD57+ T cells in acquired aplastic anemia. Broader study findings: Patients and controls had CD8+ Simpson's diversity values that were not significantly distinct. Patients and controls turned out to have 25 to 35 CD8+ CDR3 sequences in common.

The CDR3 length is 16 residues. Trimming took 0 bases from V and 3 from J, leaving 14 bases between them. Germline CDR1 is SGHTA and CDR2 is FQGNSA. Patients chosen for sequencing had CD8+CD57+ cells that had expanded, as shown by flow cytometry. Each of the patients presented with severe acquired aplastic anemia. Blood came from patients not yet given any therapy. Genomic DNA, serving as template, underwent TCR beta VDJ and CDR3 profiling. A single record per CDR3 protein comes from TCRdb applying MiXCR to the reads. Among about 190,000 distinct CDR3 sequences listed, roughly half were seen once. As to this clonotype: Its antigen remains unknown.

Sequenced material: sorted CD4+, CD8+, or CD8+CD57+ T cells (not recorded which) from PBMCs. The receptor comes from a human donor with aplastic anemia. This rearrangement joins TRBV7-2 to TRBJ1-1; no clear D. CDR3 protein: CASSLAFGLGDTEAFF. CDR3 DNA sequence: TGTGCCAGCAGCTTAGCCTTTGGGCTCGGGGACACTGAAGCTTTCTTT.